Here is one T cell receptor beta chain with its context. Original data processing: The assay estimated nucleated cells by amplifying reference gene primers. Here immunoSEQ multiplex PCR was the method, and the copy in TCRdb shows in-frame clones only, minus some. That table gives V, J and clone size, and the DNA gave D and trimming. The sample consists of under 250,000 clones, approximately 90% of them appearing once. This sample was taken from a study of blood T cell repertoires in COVID-19. Looking at the study overall: Material from acute and convalescent COVID-19 was sourced from the United States, Italy and Spain.

The length of the CDR3 is 15 residues. V dropped 5 bases and J dropped 6; count of bases not matched to a gene: 5. Per the germline V gene, CDR1 is MNHEY and CDR2 is SVGAGI. Specimen: peripheral blood. The chain carries TRBV6-5 and TRBJ2-2; 11 nucleotides align to TRBD1. This clonotype originated in a woman between 35 and 50 years old with acute or convalescent COVID-19. The CDR3 coding sequence is TGTGCCAGCAGTACGGGGGACAGGGGGTCCGGGGAGCTGTTTTTT. Translated, it gives CASSTGDRGSGELFF.